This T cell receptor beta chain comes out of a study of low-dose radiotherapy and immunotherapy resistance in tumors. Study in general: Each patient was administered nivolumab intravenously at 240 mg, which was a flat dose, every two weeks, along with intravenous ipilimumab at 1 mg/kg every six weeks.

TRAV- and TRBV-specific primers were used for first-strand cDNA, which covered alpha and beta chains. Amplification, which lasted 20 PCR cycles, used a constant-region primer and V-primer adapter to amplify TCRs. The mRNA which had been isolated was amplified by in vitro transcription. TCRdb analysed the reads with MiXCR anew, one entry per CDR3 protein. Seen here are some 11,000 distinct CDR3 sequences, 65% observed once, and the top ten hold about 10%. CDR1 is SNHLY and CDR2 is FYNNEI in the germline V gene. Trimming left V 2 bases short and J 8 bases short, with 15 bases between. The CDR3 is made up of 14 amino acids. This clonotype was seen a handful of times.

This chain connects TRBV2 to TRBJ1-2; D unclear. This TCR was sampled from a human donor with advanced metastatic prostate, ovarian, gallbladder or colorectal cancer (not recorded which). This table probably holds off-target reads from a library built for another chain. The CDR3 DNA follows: TGTGCCAGCAGTGAATCACTAGCGGTGCAGGGCTACACCTTC. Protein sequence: CASSESLAVQGYTF.